This T cell receptor beta chain was captured in a study of cytomegalovirus exposure and HLA in healthy donors. The study ran its PCR with 60 Vbeta and 13 Jbeta primers. This table comes from immunoSEQ multiplex PCR, and its TCRdb copy is limited to in-frame clones, with some not included. This table has about 210,000 clones, about three quarters appearing once. Study-level points and caveats: Further analysis was carried out later, and it showed several of the most significant clusters appearing linked to common viral pathogens. Other equally common chains were less clonally expanded than HLA-associated TCR beta chains, a later analysis showed. Presence/absence analyses rested on an assumption that sequencing depth was roughly uniform across donors.

The CDR3 length is 14 residues. V lost 2 bases and J 6 bases, leaving 11 bases between the germline ends. Germline CDR1 reads MDHEN; CDR2 reads SYDVKM. Turning to this clone: Its specificity is unknown.

The TCR sequence derives from a male donor in good health and CMV-seronegative. Source material: PBMCs. The V call is TRBV28, the J call TRBJ2-1; maybe TRBD1 (6 bases). CDR3 sequence (DNA): TGTGCCAGCAGTTTAAGTGGGGGCCCCAATGAGCAGTTCTTC. Protein: CASSLSGGPNEQFF. Based on the CDR3 plus reference TRBV28 and TRBJ2-1, the full variable domain is DVKVTQSSRYLVKRTGEKVFLECVQDMDHENMFWYRQDPGLGLRLIYFSYDVKMKEKGDIPEGYSVSREKKERFSLILESASTNQTSMYLCASSLSGGPNEQFFGPGTRLTVL.